The 5 T cell receptor beta chains given below trace back to one sample, sequenced in a study of cytomegalovirus exposure and HLA in healthy donors. The PCR used 60 Vbeta and 13 Jbeta primers. The assay was immunoSEQ multiplex PCR, and TCRdb's table has in-frame clones only and misses some. This sample has 60,000 to 90,000 clones; approximately 70% occur once, and the top ten carry roughly 9.8%. Sequences were obtained from PBMCs. The source of these receptors is a woman in her forties or fifties in good health and CMV-seropositive.

A few counts support this clone. The rearrangement links TRBV7-8 to TRBJ2-7; possibly TRBD2 for D (6 bases). Trimming pared 5 bases from V and 3 bases from J, leaving 20 bases between. Per germline, CDR1 SGHVS and CDR2 FQNEAQ. This CDR3 spans 16 amino acids. CDR3 sequence reads: CASSVDQVLEGYEQYF. The CDR3 region has the DNA TGTGCCAGCAGCGTCGATCAGGTCTTGGAGGGCTACGAGCAGTACTTC.

This clone was seen a single time. The chain carries TRBV6-5 and TRBJ1-2, with D uncertain. The CDR3 is 12 residues long. Trimming pared 11 bases from V and 2 bases from J, leaving 12 bases between. Germline V CDR1 and CDR2: MNHEY, SVGAGI. The CDR3 DNA follows: TGTGCCGTCAGCGGAGGGAACTATGGCTACACCTTC. Protein: CAVSGGNYGYTF.

For the CDR3, the DNA is TGTGCCAGCCAGCGGGAGGGCTTCACCCCCTACGAGCAGTACTTC. Translating it yields CASQREGFTPYEQYF. The chain has TRBV28 and TRBJ2-7, with 10 bases lining up with TRBD2. Trimming at V came to 8 bases and at J to 2 bases, leaving 9 bases not matched to a gene. The CDR3 has 15 amino acids. The V gene's germline CDR1 is MDHEN and CDR2 SYDVKM.

This clone appeared once. The chain employs TRBV5-4 and TRBJ1-5; D possibly corresponds to TRBD1 (6 bases). CDR3 length equals 15 residues. Trimming left V 5 bases short and J 3 bases short, with 15 bases between. Germline V gene data show CDR1 as SGHNT and CDR2 as YYREEE (reference sequence). For the CDR3, the DNA is TGTGCCAGCAGTCTAGGGGGTGATGACAATCAGCCCCAGCATTTT. It translates to CASSLGGDDNQPQHF.

The chain joins TRBV4-3 to TRBJ1-2; 10 nucleotides match TRBD1. The CDR3 runs to 14 residues. Germline CDR1 LGHNA, CDR2 YSLEER. With 1 base clipped from V and 9 bases from J, the junction kept 5 bases outside the gene matches. CDR3 region: CASSQGQGALSYTF. The CDR3 bases are TGCGCCAGCAGCCAAGGACAGGGGGCCCTTAGCTACACCTTC.